Listed here is a single TCR beta chain. One entry per CDR3 protein results from TCRdb running MiXCR on the RT-PCR reads. The repertoire includes approximately 160,000 distinct CDR3 sequences, approximately 24% of them detected once, and approximately 26% sits in the top ten. The V and J ends lost 1 base and 8 bases, in that order; junction bases with no gene match: 12. The germline V gene encodes CDR1 SGHDT and CDR2 YYEEEE. This CDR3 comprises 16 residues. The data are from a study of patients and donors after allogeneic stem cell transplantation. The gene calls are TRBV5-6 and TRBJ2-1, with TRBD2 matching 7 bases. The receptor's source is a human donor who was either an allogeneic HSCT recipient or a stem cell or donor lymphocyte infusion donor (not recorded which). It is not recorded whose cells these are; they may come from a transplant donor. Sequencing input: blood, either unsorted or a sorted T cell fraction (not recorded which). The CDR3 coding sequence is TGTGCCAGCAGCTTGTGGACGGGAGGTTCCCGTCATGAGCAGTTCTTC. Translated: CASSLWTGGSRHEQFF.